This T cell receptor beta chain comes out of a study of T cells after yellow fever vaccination. Regarding this clonotype: Its cognate antigen is unknown.

Findings and limits, study-wide: Repertoires sorted by FACS could include abundant clonotypes that are contaminants from the bulk population. The booster response re-showed most primary clones: approximately 95% CD4, around 87% CD8.

A universal primer site and UMIs were added as TCR cDNA was made by 5'RACE template switching. TCRdb itself ran the 5' RACE reads through MiXCR, one entry per CDR3 protein. The table lists around 110,000 distinct CDR3 sequences, roughly 8.9% of them singletons. In germline, CDR1 is DFQATT, CDR2 SNEGSKA (reference sequence). V dropped 0 bases and J dropped 5; count of bases not matched to a gene: 8. The CDR3 length is 15 residues. The specimen was CD8+ T cells sorted from PBMCs, collected 45 days after the yellow fever booster vaccination. The TCR was taken from a man aged 25 to 40 who received the YFV17D yellow fever vaccine. The chain links TRBV20-1 to TRBJ2-5; 8 nucleotides agree with TRBD2. CDR3 bases: TGCAGTGCTAGAGAAGCCAGCGGGAGCACGGAGACCCAGTACTTC. This gives the protein CSAREASGSTETQYF.